This T cell receptor beta chain was obtained from a study of cytomegalovirus exposure and HLA in healthy donors. Study-level points and caveats: DRB1 had the most TCR associations and HLA-C the fewest, a later analysis found, with rates varying by HLA locus. Among donors in an Asian-associated ancestry cluster, a later analysis reportedly found fewer N-insertions than the approximately 670-donor mean. Several V segments, TRBV6-2 and TRBV6-3 among them, could not be told apart and were dropped.

The CDR3 is 14 residues long. Germline CDR1 is SNHLY and CDR2 is FYNNEI. This clone was detected once. Its specificity is not known. With 60 Vbeta and 13 Jbeta primers, the PCR was carried out. Original handling: Unique TCR beta chains numbered around 75 million in a later analysis, with about 11 million shared. TCRdb's table, derived via immunoSEQ multiplex PCR, lists solely in-frame clones and lacks some. That table is the source of V, J and clone size, and D and trimming were worked out from the DNA. The sample holds 120,000 to 150,000 clones, 75% to 85% seen once. Sequencing input: PBMCs. This receptor was identified in a woman aged 40 to 55 in good health and CMV-seropositive. The V and J genes are TRBV2 and TRBJ2-5, with 8 bases lining up with TRBD1. The last part of the DNA fits TRBJ2-7 better; the J call may be wrong. CDR3 nucleotides: TGTGCCAGCAGAACCCTGGACAGGGTCCACGAGCAGTACTTC. Its protein product is CASRTLDRVHEQYF.